This entry concerns a single T cell receptor (beta chain). Its antigen is still unknown. No conserved phenylalanine or tryptophan ends this CDR3, so it is likely a read error. The sample originates from a study of tumor-infiltrating lymphocytes in primary liver carcinoma (dated by TCRdb to the late 2010s). Some background on the complete study: Of the five patients, three men and two women aged 30 to 69 years, four had hepatocellular carcinoma and one had combined HCC and intrahepatic cholangiocarcinoma. Tumors of the five patients were stage T1-T3 N0M0 with maximum diameters of about 4.2 to 10 cm. Samples yielded roughly 3.5 to 8 million productive TCRbeta reads; read depth did not differ significantly between tissue types. The study combined TCRbeta repertoire sequencing, expression microarrays and whole-exome sequencing across five regions of each liver tumor, with adjacent normal tissue and blood. A total of about 35 specimens from 5 patients, comprising approximately 25 tumor regions, 5 adjacent noncancerous liver tissues and 5 peripheral blood samples, were covered by TCRbeta repertoire sequencing. To link TCRbeta repertoire diversity to the local molecular phenotype, the approximately 25 tumor region samples were profiled with Agilent mRNA microarrays. High reproducibility was observed for the technical replicate repertoires, with mean shared-clone rates around 0.9 and correlation coefficients above 0.95. The investigation overall reported the following: A significantly larger repertoire fraction was made up by the top 250 clones in tumors than in blood (p = 0.039). Just about 7.5-24% of top clones turned up in all five regions of a tumor, which suggests spatial heterogeneity among tumor-infiltrating T cells. Because the samples were bulk and unsorted, CD4+ and CD8+ T cell repertoires could not be compared. Repertoire overlap was found to be higher between tumor regions (mean around 35%) than between tumor-adjacent (around 17%) or tumor-blood (around 15%) pairs, consistent with antigen-driven expansion. Because sequencing covered only the TCR beta chain and unpaired alpha chains were not captured, true repertoire diversity is likely underestimated. Only 4 or 5 patients were included in the study, and the authors note that the findings should be validated in a larger study.

Total RNA and DNA were co-extracted without cell sorting from about 19-30 mg of bulk tissue using the AllPrep DNA/RNA mini kit. Between November 2015 and March 2016, 4 or 5 patients in China with histopathologically diagnosed primary liver carcinoma had surgical resection. At the time of sampling, the patients had chronic HBV infection and had not received any treatment. Each tumor was sampled at five spatially separated regions: the tumor centre plus the superior, inferior, left-lateral and right-lateral poles. Histological examination found more than 90% viable tumor cells in every tumor sample. Fresh tumor and adjacent tissue pieces were bisected, with one half stored in RNAlater at -80 degrees C and the other half sent for histology. Sequences SGHAT (CDR1) and FQNNGV (CDR2) are obtained from the germline V gene. The CDR3 has 15 residues if both end residues are counted. Only the CDR3 DNA is retained, 45 bases long and in frame from the first base.

Using a constant-region primer and ProtoScript II reverse transcriptase, TCRbeta-specific cDNA was reverse-transcribed from 500 to 650 ng total RNA. The TCRbeta libraries were prepared through three rounds of nested multiplex PCR following a slightly modified ARM-PCR procedure. Each of the first two PCR rounds ran for approximately 10 cycles using multiplex TRBV1-TRBV30 forward primers together with a Cbeta reverse primer. Sample barcodes and Illumina adapters were added in a final 25-cycle PCR with Deep VentR polymerase. Before sequencing, amplicons of 200-500 bp were purified from gel using a QIAquick gel extraction kit. An Illumina HiSeq 2500 was used to sequence the TCRbeta amplicons, generating 250-bp paired-end reads. In the paper's pipeline: To recover full CDR3 sequences, reads were quality-trimmed using Trimmomatic v0.33 and paired reads were then merged using FLASH v1.2.11. V, D and J germline segments were assigned to the rearranged TCRbeta sequences using MiGEC v1.2.1b. Clonotype statistics and Shannon-Wiener diversity indices were computed with VDJtools v1.0.0. Except for diversity analysis, only the 250 most abundant clonotypes of each sample were used in subsequent analyses to reduce sampling bias. Using fastp trimming at Q25 and MiXCR clonotype assembly, TCRdb reanalyzed the public sequencing data and kept in-frame beta chains. CDR3 protein duplicates are merged, each entry listing the most common genes and DNA. These V and J calls rely on TCRdb rather than the paper's analysis. The sample table records tens of thousands of distinct CDR3 sequences; roughly 78% of these occur just once. In total, the top ten clones hold 35% to 50% of the sample.

The sample was liver tumor tissue from sampling region 3. The sample's cell subset or site label is to be understood as: tumor region T3, left-lateral pole. The chain is encoded by TRBV11-2 joined to TRBJ2-7, and perhaps TRBD2 as D gene, on 5 matching bases. This sequence originates from a man aged 35 to 55 with primary liver carcinoma and hepatitis B virus infection. The DNA sequence is as follows: TGCGCCAGCACCTTAGAGTCCGGGATCTCTGGCGAGCAGTACTTA. Its protein is CASTLESGISGEQYL.